This is a list of T cell receptor beta chains from one sample in a study of cytomegalovirus exposure and HLA in healthy donors. Generated by immunoSEQ multiplex PCR, the TCRdb table keeps only in-frame clones and is missing some. The table includes around 140,000 clones, roughly 72% detected once. Sequenced material: PBMCs. Receptors originate from a male donor in good health and CMV-seronegative. Both conserved end residues are part of each CDR3. D genes are given only for firm matches. Not every row has a clone size; where given, it reads once, few, many or a size class.

cdr3_aa: CASSIWGGSYNEQFF; cdr3_nt: TGTGCCAGTAGTATTTGGGGGGGTTCCTACAATGAGCAGTTCTTC; clone_size: once; d_call: TRBD2; v_call: TRBV19; j_call: TRBJ2-1; cdr3_length: 15
cdr3_aa: CASSIGTRADQPQHF; cdr3_nt: TGTGCCAGTAGTATAGGGACCAGGGCTGATCAGCCCCAGCATTTT; clone_size: -; d_call: -; v_call: TRBV19; j_call: TRBJ1-5; cdr3_length: 15
cdr3_aa: CAISESGTRVADTQYF; cdr3_nt: TGTGCCATCAGTGAGTCCGGGACTAGAGTGGCAGATACGCAGTATTTT; clone_size: -; d_call: TRBD2; v_call: TRBV10-3; j_call: TRBJ2-3; cdr3_length: 16
cdr3_aa: CASSPRGGTYNEQFF; cdr3_nt: TGTGCCAGCAGCCCTCGGGGGGGTACCTACAATGAGCAGTTCTTC; clone_size: -; d_call: TRBD2; v_call: TRBV9; j_call: TRBJ2-1; cdr3_length: 15
cdr3_aa: CASSAAGGETQYF; cdr3_nt: TGTGCCAGCAGCGCTGCGGGTGGAGAGACCCAGTACTTC; clone_size: -; d_call: -; v_call: TRBV9; j_call: TRBJ2-5; cdr3_length: 13
cdr3_aa: CAISDPRSGENGYTF; cdr3_nt: TGTGCCATCAGTGATCCCCGGAGTGGGGAGAATGGCTACACCTTC; clone_size: -; d_call: -; v_call: TRBV10-3; j_call: TRBJ1-2; cdr3_length: 15
cdr3_aa: CASSQSQPGSYNEQFF; cdr3_nt: TGTGCCAGCAGCCAGTCCCAACCAGGCTCCTACAATGAGCAGTTCTTC; clone_size: -; d_call: -; v_call: TRBV14; j_call: TRBJ2-1; cdr3_length: 16
cdr3_aa: CASRRPGQIYEQYF; cdr3_nt: TGTGCCAGCAGGAGACCGGGACAAATTTACGAGCAGTACTTC; clone_size: -; d_call: -; v_call: TRBV9; j_call: TRBJ2-7; cdr3_length: 14
cdr3_aa: CASRKLAGGPNEQFF; cdr3_nt: TGTGCCAGCAGGAAACTAGCGGGGGGGCCCAATGAGCAGTTCTTC; clone_size: few; d_call: TRBD2; v_call: TRBV2; j_call: TRBJ2-1; cdr3_length: 15
cdr3_aa: CASSSMSANNEKLFF; cdr3_nt: TGTGCCAGTAGTTCCATGTCAGCGAACAATGAAAAACTGTTTTTT; clone_size: -; d_call: -; v_call: TRBV19; j_call: TRBJ1-4; cdr3_length: 15
cdr3_aa: CAWTGGTYGYTF; cdr3_nt: TGTGCCTGGACAGGGGGCACCTATGGCTACACCTTC; clone_size: -; d_call: TRBD1; v_call: TRBV30; j_call: TRBJ1-2; cdr3_length: 12
cdr3_aa: CASSVDRGETQYF; cdr3_nt: TGTGCCAGCAGCGTCGACAGGGGGGAGACCCAGTACTTC; clone_size: -; d_call: TRBD1; v_call: TRBV9; j_call: TRBJ2-5; cdr3_length: 13
cdr3_aa: CASSWSGMSSYNEQFF; cdr3_nt: TGTGCCAGCAGTTGGTCGGGGATGAGCTCCTACAATGAGCAGTTCTTC; clone_size: once; d_call: -; v_call: TRBV27; j_call: TRBJ2-1; cdr3_length: 16
cdr3_aa: CASRRTGEGETQYF; cdr3_nt: TGTGCCAGCAGACGAACGGGAGAGGGGGAGACCCAGTACTTC; clone_size: -; d_call: -; v_call: TRBV5-4; j_call: TRBJ2-5; cdr3_length: 14
cdr3_aa: CASSPRLAANTGELFF; cdr3_nt: TGTGCCAGCAGCCCAAGACTAGCGGCGAACACCGGGGAGCTGTTTTTT; clone_size: -; d_call: TRBD2; v_call: TRBV5-5; j_call: TRBJ2-2; cdr3_length: 16
cdr3_aa: CASSYLQGTGELFF; cdr3_nt: TGTGCCAGCAGTTATTTACAGGGGACCGGGGAGCTGTTTTTT; clone_size: -; d_call: TRBD1; v_call: TRBV2; j_call: TRBJ2-2; cdr3_length: 14